This T cell receptor (beta chain) came from a study of tumor and adjacent non-tumor tissue in lung cancer. Study-level points and caveats: TCR diversity was significantly greater in tumor than normal lung tissue.

The CDR3 consists of 15 residues. The germline CDR1 and CDR2 sequences are MGHRA and YSYEKL. A modified ARM-PCR protocol with three rounds of nested PCR amplified TCRbeta. Each CDR3 protein is one row after TCRdb ran MiXCR on the multiplex PCR reads. The table shows fewer than 120,000 distinct CDR3 sequences, with under 90% occurring only once. With respect to this clonotype: Antigen specificity is unknown. One junction end disagrees with the germline gene, perhaps due to a read error.

No cell sorting was done before RNA was extracted from the tissue. The clonotype was recovered from a man between 65 and 85 years old with non-small cell lung cancer. The V call is TRBV4-1, the J call TRBJ2-5; D ambiguous. The source material was lung tumor tissue. CDR3 nucleotide sequence: TGCGCTAGCAGCCAAGATGGAAAGGCGATGGAGACCCAGTACTTC. This gives the protein CASSQDGKAMETQYF.